The rows below give T cell receptor beta chains drawn from one sample of a study of CD8+ T cells in alopecia areata. Assay: immunoSEQ multiplex PCR; the TCRdb copy retains only in-frame clones and omits some. The data contain 110,000 or so clones, around 64% of them singletons. The sample consisted of CD4+ T cells sorted from blood. Source of these receptors: a human donor in good health. Both conserved end residues are part of each CDR3.

TRBJ2-7	TRBV7-9	CASSSGQGGYEQYF
TRBJ2-3	TRBV5-1	CASSPGTVSTDTQYF
TRBJ1-5	TRBV18	CASSTQGSGNQPQHF
TRBJ2-7	TRBV13	CASSLVGTDYEQYF
TRBJ2-7	TRBV29-1	CSVDSGLGPYEQYF
TRBJ1-5	TRBV7-2	CASSLRQGNQPQHF
TRBJ2-1	TRBV7-3	CASSPGLRSSYNEQFF
TRBJ2-3	TRBV30	CAWSVGGGPDTQYF
TRBJ1-1	TRBV30	CAWGSPMGHLNTEAFF
TRBJ1-2	TRBV11-2	CASSFMVRYGYTF
TRBJ2-7	TRBV6-5	CASRHRDSYEQYF
TRBJ2-3	TRBV30	CAWSVRRTSGVADTQYF
TRBJ2-2	TRBV5-4	CAIKQGYTGELFF
TRBJ1-5	TRBV7-2	CASSRRSDRAGQPQHF
TRBJ2-5	TRBV27	CASSPSRVRGETQYF
TRBJ2-3	TRBV18	CASSEAGITDTQYF
TRBJ1-2	TRBV23-1	CASSLNSPTGDGYTF
TRBJ2-7	TRBV30	CAWRGTAAYEQYF
TRBJ2-2	TRBV5-4	CASSGTGVGTGELFF
TRBJ1-5	TRBV2	CASRGTGAQPQHF
TRBJ1-6	TRBV6-5	CASKLTFVRSPLHF
TRBJ2-1	TRBV29-1	CSAALDPTPYNEQFF
TRBJ1-2	TRBV30	CAWSPRFGTGYTF
TRBJ1-2	TRBV29-1	CSVEDPRGNGYTF
TRBJ2-5	TRBV27	CASSPGTGETQYF
TRBJ2-3	TRBV7-8	CASRKGLDELDTQYF
TRBJ1-3	TRBV28	CASSGSGNTIYF
TRBJ1-4	TRBV5-6	CASSLVTVEKLFF
TRBJ2-1	TRBV5-1	CASSLIYNSGNEQFF
TRBJ2-1	TRBV4-1	CASSTHRGPGNEQFF
TRBJ2-5	TRBV30	CAISRGGETQYF
TRBJ2-7	TRBV9	CASSVNSYEQYF